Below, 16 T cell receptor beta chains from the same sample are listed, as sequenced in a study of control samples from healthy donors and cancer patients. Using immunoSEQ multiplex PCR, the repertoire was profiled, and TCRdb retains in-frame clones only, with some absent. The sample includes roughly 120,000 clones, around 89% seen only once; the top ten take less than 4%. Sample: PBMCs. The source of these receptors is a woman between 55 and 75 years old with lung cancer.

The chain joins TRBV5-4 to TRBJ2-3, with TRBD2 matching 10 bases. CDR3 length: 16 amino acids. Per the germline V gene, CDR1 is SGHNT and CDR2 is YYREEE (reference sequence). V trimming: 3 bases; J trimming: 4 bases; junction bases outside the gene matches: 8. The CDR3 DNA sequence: TGTGCCAGCAGCTCGCAGAGCGGGGGGGGTGCAGATACGCAGTATTTT. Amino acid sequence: CASSSQSGGGADTQYF.

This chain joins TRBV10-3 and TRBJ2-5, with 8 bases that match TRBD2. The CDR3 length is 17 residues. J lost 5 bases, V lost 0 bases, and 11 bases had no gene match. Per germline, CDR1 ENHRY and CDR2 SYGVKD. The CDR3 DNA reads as TGTGCCATCAGTGAGTCGAAAGGGAGCGGGGGTATTGAGACCCAGTACTTC. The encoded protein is CAISESKGSGGIETQYF.

CDR3 coding DNA: TGTGCCAGCAGCGGCCGGGGGGCTGATGAAAAACTGTTTTTT. Its protein product is CASSGRGADEKLFF. The chain carries TRBV9 and TRBJ1-4; perhaps TRBD1 as D (6 bases). Trimming stripped 3 bases from V and 6 bases from J, with 12 bases between. This CDR3 has 14 residues. From germline, CDR1 is SGDLS and CDR2 YYNGEE.

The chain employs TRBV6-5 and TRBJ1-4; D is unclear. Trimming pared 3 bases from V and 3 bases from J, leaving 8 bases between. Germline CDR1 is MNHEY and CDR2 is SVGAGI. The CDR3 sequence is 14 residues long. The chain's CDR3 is CASSYLGPNEKLFF. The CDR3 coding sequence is TGTGCCAGCAGTTATTTGGGTCCTAATGAAAAACTGTTTTTT.

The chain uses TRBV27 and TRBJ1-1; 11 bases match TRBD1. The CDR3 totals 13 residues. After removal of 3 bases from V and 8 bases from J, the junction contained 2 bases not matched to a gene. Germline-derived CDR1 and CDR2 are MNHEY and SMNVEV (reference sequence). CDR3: CASSFWDRGEAFF. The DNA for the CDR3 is TGTGCCAGCAGTTTTTGGGACAGGGGGGAAGCTTTCTTT.

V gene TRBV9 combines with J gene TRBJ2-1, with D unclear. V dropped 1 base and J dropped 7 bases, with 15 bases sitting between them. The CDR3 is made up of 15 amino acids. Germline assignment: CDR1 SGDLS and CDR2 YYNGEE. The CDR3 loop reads CASSVSAASSNEQFF. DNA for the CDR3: TGTGCCAGCAGCGTATCAGCTGCCTCCTCAAATGAGCAGTTCTTC.

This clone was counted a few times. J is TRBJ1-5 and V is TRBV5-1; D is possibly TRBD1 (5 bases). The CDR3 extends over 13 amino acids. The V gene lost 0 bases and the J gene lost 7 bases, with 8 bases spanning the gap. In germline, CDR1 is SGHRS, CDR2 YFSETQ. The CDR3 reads CASSLDGAQPQHF. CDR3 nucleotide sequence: TGCGCCAGCAGCTTGGACGGGGCCCAGCCCCAGCATTTT. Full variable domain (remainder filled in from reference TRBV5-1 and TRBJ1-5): KAGVTQTPRYLIKTRGQQVTLSCSPISGHRSVSWYQQTPGQGLQFLFEYFSETQRNKGNFPGRFSGRQFSNSRSEMNVSTLELGDSALYLCASSLDGAQPQHFGDGTRLSIL.

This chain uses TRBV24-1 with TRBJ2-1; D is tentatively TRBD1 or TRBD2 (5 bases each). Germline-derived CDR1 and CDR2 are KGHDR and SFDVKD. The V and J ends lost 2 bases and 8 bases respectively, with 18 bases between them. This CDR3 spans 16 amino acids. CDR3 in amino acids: CATSDSLGVANHEQFF. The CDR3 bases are TGTGCCACCAGTGATTCCTTGGGGGTAGCAAACCATGAGCAGTTCTTC.

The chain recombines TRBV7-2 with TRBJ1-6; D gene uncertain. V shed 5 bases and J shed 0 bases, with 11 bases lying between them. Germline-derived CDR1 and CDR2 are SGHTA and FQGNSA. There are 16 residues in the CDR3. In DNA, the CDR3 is TGTGCCAGCAGCCCGGGCGGGATCTCCTATAATTCACCCCTCCACTTT. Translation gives CASSPGGISYNSPLHF.

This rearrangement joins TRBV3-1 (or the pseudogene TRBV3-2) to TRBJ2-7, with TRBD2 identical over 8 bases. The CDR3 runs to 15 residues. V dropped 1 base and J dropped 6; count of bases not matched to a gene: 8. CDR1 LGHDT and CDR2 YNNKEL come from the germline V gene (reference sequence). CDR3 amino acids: CASSQVRAGVSEQYF. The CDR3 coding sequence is TGTGCCAGCAGCCAAGTTAGAGCGGGAGTATCCGAGCAGTACTTC.

The CDR3 region is CASSPDISNQPQHF. In DNA, the CDR3 is TGTGCCAGCAGTCCCGACATTAGCAATCAGCCCCAGCATTTT. The chain combines TRBV28 with TRBJ1-5; D is unresolved. CDR3 length: 14 amino acids. The germline V and J ends were trimmed by 5 bases and 0 bases, with 8 bases remaining between them. CDR1 MDHEN and CDR2 SYDVKM come from the germline V gene.

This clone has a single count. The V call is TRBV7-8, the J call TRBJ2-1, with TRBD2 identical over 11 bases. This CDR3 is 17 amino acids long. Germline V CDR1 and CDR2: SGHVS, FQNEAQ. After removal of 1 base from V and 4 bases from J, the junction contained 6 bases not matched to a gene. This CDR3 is CASSLVGGTSGYNEQFF. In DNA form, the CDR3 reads TGTGCCAGCAGCTTAGTGGGGGGGACTAGCGGTTACAATGAGCAGTTCTTC.

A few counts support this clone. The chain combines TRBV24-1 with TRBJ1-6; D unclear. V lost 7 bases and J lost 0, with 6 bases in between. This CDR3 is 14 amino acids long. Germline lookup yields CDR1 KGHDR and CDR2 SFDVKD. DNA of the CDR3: TGTGCCACCAGGCATAGCTCCTATAATTCACCCCTCCACTTT. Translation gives CATRHSSYNSPLHF.

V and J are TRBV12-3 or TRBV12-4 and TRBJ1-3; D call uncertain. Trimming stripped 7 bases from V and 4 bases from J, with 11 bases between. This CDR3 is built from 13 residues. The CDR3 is CASIRESGNTIYF. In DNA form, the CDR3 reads TGTGCCAGCATCCGGGAATCCGGAAACACCATATATTTT.

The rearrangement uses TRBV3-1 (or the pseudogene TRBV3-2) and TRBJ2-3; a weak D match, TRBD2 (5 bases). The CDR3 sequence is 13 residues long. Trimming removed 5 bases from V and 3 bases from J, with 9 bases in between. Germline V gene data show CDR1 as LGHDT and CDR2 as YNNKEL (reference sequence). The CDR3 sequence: CASSGADTDTQYF. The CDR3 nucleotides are TGTGCCAGCAGCGGAGCGGATACAGATACGCAGTATTTT.

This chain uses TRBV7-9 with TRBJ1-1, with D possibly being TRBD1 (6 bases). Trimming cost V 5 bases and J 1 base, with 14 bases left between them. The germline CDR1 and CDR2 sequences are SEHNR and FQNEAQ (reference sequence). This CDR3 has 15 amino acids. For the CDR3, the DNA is TGTGCCAGCAGCGGGGGGGCAGGCCAGAACACTGAAGCTTTCTTT. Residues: CASSGGAGQNTEAFF. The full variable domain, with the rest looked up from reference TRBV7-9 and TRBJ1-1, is DTGVSQNPRHKITKRGQNVTFRCDPISEHNRLYWYRQTLGQGPEFLTYFQNEAQLEKSRLLSDRFSAERPKGSFSTLEIQRTEQGDSAMYLCASSGGAGQNTEAFFGQGTRLTVV.